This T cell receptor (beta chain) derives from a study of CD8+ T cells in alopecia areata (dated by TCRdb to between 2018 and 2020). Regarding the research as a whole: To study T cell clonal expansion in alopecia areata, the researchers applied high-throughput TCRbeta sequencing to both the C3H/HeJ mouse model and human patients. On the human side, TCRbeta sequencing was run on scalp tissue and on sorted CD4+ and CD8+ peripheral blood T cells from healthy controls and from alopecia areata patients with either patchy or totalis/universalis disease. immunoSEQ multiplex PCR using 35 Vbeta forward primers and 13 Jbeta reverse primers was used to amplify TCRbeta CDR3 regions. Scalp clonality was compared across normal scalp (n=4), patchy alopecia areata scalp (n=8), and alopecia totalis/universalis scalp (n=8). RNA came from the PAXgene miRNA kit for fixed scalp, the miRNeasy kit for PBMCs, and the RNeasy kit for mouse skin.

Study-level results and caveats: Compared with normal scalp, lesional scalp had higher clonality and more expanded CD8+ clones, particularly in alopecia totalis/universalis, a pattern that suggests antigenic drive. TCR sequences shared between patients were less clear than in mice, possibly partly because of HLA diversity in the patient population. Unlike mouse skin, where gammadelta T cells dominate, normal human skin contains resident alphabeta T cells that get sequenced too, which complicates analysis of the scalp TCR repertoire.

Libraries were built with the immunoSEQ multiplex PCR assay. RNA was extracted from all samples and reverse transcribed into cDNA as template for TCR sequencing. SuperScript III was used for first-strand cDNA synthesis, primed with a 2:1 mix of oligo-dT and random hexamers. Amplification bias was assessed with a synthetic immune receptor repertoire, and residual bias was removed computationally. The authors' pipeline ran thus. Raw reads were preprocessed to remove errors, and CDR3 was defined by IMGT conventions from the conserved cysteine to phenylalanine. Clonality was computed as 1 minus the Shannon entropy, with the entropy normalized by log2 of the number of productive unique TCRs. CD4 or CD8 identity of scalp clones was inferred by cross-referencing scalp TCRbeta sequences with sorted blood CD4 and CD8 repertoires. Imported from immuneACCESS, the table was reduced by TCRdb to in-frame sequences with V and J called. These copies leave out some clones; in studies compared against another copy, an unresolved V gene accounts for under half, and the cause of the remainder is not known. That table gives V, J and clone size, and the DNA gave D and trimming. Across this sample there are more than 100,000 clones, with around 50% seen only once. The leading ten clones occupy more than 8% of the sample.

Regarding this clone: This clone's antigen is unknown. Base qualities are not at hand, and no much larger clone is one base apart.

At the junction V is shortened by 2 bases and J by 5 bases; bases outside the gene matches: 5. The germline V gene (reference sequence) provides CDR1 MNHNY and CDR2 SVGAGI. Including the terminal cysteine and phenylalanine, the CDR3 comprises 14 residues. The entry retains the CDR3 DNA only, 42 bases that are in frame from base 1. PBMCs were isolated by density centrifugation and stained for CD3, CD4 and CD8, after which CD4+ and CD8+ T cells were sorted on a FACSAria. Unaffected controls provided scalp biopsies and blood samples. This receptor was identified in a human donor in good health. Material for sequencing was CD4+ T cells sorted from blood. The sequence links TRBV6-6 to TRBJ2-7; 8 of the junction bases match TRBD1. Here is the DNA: TGTGCCAGCAGTTACAGGCAGGGGGCCGACGAGCAGTACTTC. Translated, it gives CASSYRQGADEQYF.